The present entry profiles one TCR beta chain with its context. One junction end does not reproduce the germline sequence, and a read error may be involved. This CDR3 spans 14 amino acids. Germline V gene sequence: CDR1 SGHRS, CDR2 YFSETQ. The table came from immunoSEQ multiplex PCR; TCRdb's copy has only in-frame clones and leaves some out. The sample yields tens of thousands of clones, around 86% seen once. This entry is derived from a study of control samples from healthy donors and cancer patients. Sequencing input: PBMCs. This chain joins TRBV5-1 and TRBJ1-4; 7 bases are a match to TRBD1. This clonotype was obtained from a woman in her fifties or sixties with colorectal cancer. In DNA, the CDR3 is TGCGCCAGCAGTTTGGGACGGGACAGTAAAAAACTGTTTTTT. Encoded protein: CASSLGRDSKKLFF.